Listed below are T cell receptor beta chains from one sample, sequenced in a study of OX40 agonist ivuxolimab in advanced cancers. The data were produced by immunoSEQ multiplex PCR, yet TCRdb's version contains in-frame clones alone and is incomplete. The sample holds under 30,000 clones; roughly 82% are singletons and the top ten take about 15%. The sample here was CD4+ or CD8+ T cells sorted from blood, taken in a trial of the OX40 agonist ivuxolimab. Every receptor here comes from an adult with an advanced solid tumor such as melanoma, head and neck, liver or kidney cancer. Each CDR3 is given with its conserved first and last residue. The order of the fields is clone size, V gene, D gene, J gene, CDR3 protein, CDR3 DNA. A D gene is named only where the DNA matches it firmly. The size field is filled for only some rows; it gives once, few, many or a size class.

size: few
V: TRBV4-3
D: TRBD1
J: TRBJ2-6
CDR3: CASSQVPGTGLFSGANVLTF
DNA: TGCGCCAGCAGCCAAGTTCCCGGGACAGGGCTATTCTCTGGGGCCAACGTCCTGACTTTC

size: -
V: TRBV2
D: -
J: TRBJ1-1
CDR3: CASSNLNTEAFF
DNA: TGTGCCAGCAGCAACCTAAACACTGAAGCTTTCTTT

size: -
V: TRBV9
D: -
J: TRBJ1-1
CDR3: CASSVGGGQGRNTEAFF
DNA: TGTGCCAGCAGCGTAGGTGGGGGTCAGGGGAGGAACACTGAAGCTTTCTTT

size: -
V: TRBV19
D: TRBD1
J: TRBJ2-7
CDR3: CASSPLAPWTGDYEQYF
DNA: TGTGCCAGTAGCCCGCTAGCCCCCTGGACAGGGGACTACGAGCAGTACTTC

size: once
V: TRBV29-1
D: TRBD1
J: TRBJ2-7
CDR3: CSVPGTGGAEQYF
DNA: TGCAGCGTTCCCGGGACAGGGGGCGCCGAGCAGTACTTC

size: -
V: TRBV5-1
D: -
J: TRBJ2-7
CDR3: CASSMRGDWAQEQYF
DNA: TGCGCCAGCAGCATGAGGGGGGATTGGGCCCAGGAGCAGTACTTC

size: -
V: TRBV7-9
D: -
J: TRBJ1-5
CDR3: CASSSSDISNQPQHF
DNA: TGTGCCAGCAGCTCATCGGACATTAGCAATCAGCCCCAGCATTTT

size: -
V: TRBV7-3
D: -
J: TRBJ2-5
CDR3: CASSLTGAEETQYF
DNA: TGTGCCAGCAGCTTAACAGGGGCAGAAGAGACCCAGTACTTC

size: few
V: TRBV4-2
D: TRBD1
J: TRBJ2-1
CDR3: CASSQATGTGYNEQFF
DNA: TGTGCCAGCAGCCAGGCAACCGGGACAGGTTACAATGAGCAGTTCTTC

size: few
V: TRBV7-8
D: TRBD1
J: TRBJ1-4
CDR3: CASSLGGTGNEKLFF
DNA: TGTGCCAGCAGCTTAGGGGGGACAGGGAATGAAAAACTGTTTTTT

size: -
V: TRBV5-8
D: -
J: TRBJ2-7
CDR3: CAIQGPAYEQYF
DNA: TGTGCCATCCAGGGTCCGGCCTACGAGCAGTACTTC

size: -
V: TRBV11-2
D: -
J: TRBJ1-1
CDR3: CASSLAIRADAEAFF
DNA: TGTGCCAGCAGCTTAGCGATCAGGGCTGACGCTGAAGCTTTCTTT

size: few
V: TRBV4-1
D: -
J: TRBJ2-1
CDR3: CASSPRDSGIPPYNEQFF
DNA: TGCGCCAGCAGCCCCCGGGATAGCGGAATTCCCCCCTACAATGAGCAGTTCTTC

size: -
V: TRBV9
D: -
J: TRBJ1-1
CDR3: CASSRGLVGLNTEAFF
DNA: TGTGCCAGCAGCCGTGGATTGGTGGGACTGAACACTGAAGCTTTCTTT

size: -
V: TRBV4-3
D: -
J: TRBJ2-3
CDR3: CASSPTGLSTDTQYF
DNA: TGCGCCAGCAGCCCCACAGGGTTGAGCACAGATACGCAGTATTTT

size: -
V: TRBV5-1
D: -
J: TRBJ1-1
CDR3: CASSLEVQNTEAFF
DNA: TGCGCCAGCAGCTTGGAGGTCCAGAACACTGAAGCTTTCTTT

size: -
V: TRBV30
D: -
J: TRBJ2-7
CDR3: CAWSVKVYEQYF
DNA: TGTGCCTGGAGTGTAAAGGTCTACGAGCAGTACTTC

size: once
V: TRBV27
D: TRBD1
J: TRBJ2-4
CDR3: CASSSPGRGPENIQYF
DNA: TGTGCCAGCAGTTCGCCGGGCAGGGGGCCAGAAAACATTCAGTACTTC

size: -
V: TRBV4-1
D: TRBD1
J: TRBJ1-1
CDR3: CASSPDRGGNTEAFF
DNA: TGCGCCAGCAGCCCGGACAGGGGAGGGAACACTGAAGCTTTCTTT

size: -
V: TRBV19
D: -
J: TRBJ1-1
CDR3: CASSMPGGTEAFF
DNA: TGTGCCAGTAGTATGCCGGGGGGAACTGAAGCTTTCTTT

size: -
V: TRBV9
D: -
J: TRBJ2-1
CDR3: CASSGPFNEQFF
DNA: TGTGCCAGCAGCGGCCCTTTCAATGAGCAGTTCTTC

size: -
V: TRBV4-1
D: -
J: TRBJ2-2
CDR3: CASSQDDGGELFF
DNA: TGCGCCAGCAGCCAAGATGATGGCGGGGAGCTGTTTTTT

size: few
V: TRBV2
D: -
J: TRBJ1-2
CDR3: CASNPLMTAASDYGYTF
DNA: TGTGCCAGCAACCCCCTAATGACGGCTGCTTCCGACTATGGCTACACCTTC

size: -
V: TRBV30
D: TRBD1
J: TRBJ1-2
CDR3: CACTGAPYPYGYTF
DNA: TGTGCCTGCACAGGGGCCCCCTACCCTTATGGCTACACCTTC

size: -
V: TRBV6-6
D: -
J: TRBJ1-2
CDR3: CASSYDQGNGYTF
DNA: TGTGCCAGCAGTTACGATCAGGGGAATGGCTACACCTTC

size: -
V: TRBV19
D: -
J: TRBJ2-2
CDR3: CASSIVWGRADTGELFF
DNA: TGTGCCAGTAGTATAGTCTGGGGCAGGGCGGACACCGGGGAGCTGTTTTTT

size: -
V: TRBV6-5
D: -
J: TRBJ1-1
CDR3: CASKHMDTEAFF
DNA: TGTGCCAGCAAACATATGGACACTGAAGCTTTCTTT

size: -
V: TRBV5-5
D: -
J: TRBJ2-1
CDR3: CASSTGYNEQFF
DNA: TGTGCCAGCAGTACGGGGTACAATGAGCAGTTCTTC

size: -
V: TRBV13
D: -
J: TRBJ2-5
CDR3: CASSDSGTEKETQYF
DNA: TGTGCCAGCAGCGACTCCGGGACGGAGAAAGAGACCCAGTACTTC

size: -
V: TRBV6-1
D: -
J: TRBJ1-4
CDR3: CASSEAQGNEKLFF
DNA: TGTGCCAGCAGTGAAGCCCAGGGGAATGAAAAACTGTTTTTT

size: once
V: TRBV15
D: TRBD2
J: TRBJ2-5
CDR3: CATSRIFGGIAGQETQYF
DNA: TGTGCCACCAGCAGGATATTTGGGGGTATAGCGGGACAAGAGACCCAGTACTTC

size: -
V: TRBV6-5
D: -
J: TRBJ2-1
CDR3: CASRAGLLSYNEQFF
DNA: TGTGCCAGCAGAGCGGGTCTCCTCTCCTACAATGAGCAGTTCTTC